The TCR beta chain described here comes from a study of tumour-infiltrating T cells in Burkitt lymphoma. Turning to the study itself: The Burkitt lymphoma cohort spanned all epidemiological subtypes.

This CDR3 contains 15 residues. The V gene's germline CDR1 is SGHVS and CDR2 FNYEAQ. V lost 1 base to trimming and J lost 4 bases, with 13 bases between them. TCRdb's table, derived via immunoSEQ multiplex PCR, lists solely in-frame clones and lacks some. Here the sample spans approximately 46,000 clones, around 30% being singletons. Sequences were obtained from tumor tissue. The clonotype was recovered from a human donor with Burkitt lymphoma. This rearrangement joins TRBV7-6 to TRBJ1-2; D not certain. In nucleotides, the CDR3 is TGTGCCAGCAGCTTAGTAGCGGGCGCGGGCTATGGCTACACCTTC. It yields the protein CASSLVAGAGYGYTF.